This TCR beta chain was sequenced in a study of blood T cell repertoires in COVID-19. Study-level background: Samples came from the United States, Italy and Spain, spanning acute and convalescent COVID-19. PBMCs, B-cell-depleted T cells, or T cells were the source of the cDNA or gDNA that made up the material.

In the original analysis: Nucleated cell number was recorded as an estimate derived from reference gene primer amplification. TCRdb keeps only in-frame clones here, not all; method: immunoSEQ multiplex PCR. V and J calls and clone size follow that table, whereas D and trimming were derived from the DNA. In the table there are about 160,000 clones, around 90% of which are singletons. J was trimmed by 5 bases and V by 4 bases; bases with no gene match: 5. In germline, CDR1 is SGHRS, CDR2 YFSETQ. The CDR3 loop spans 13 amino acids. This receptor was identified in a woman aged 55-70 years with active or convalescent COVID-19. The rearrangement links TRBV5-1 to TRBJ1-1; 7 bases align to TRBD1. The sequenced sample consisted of peripheral blood. CDR3 DNA: TGCGCCAGCAGCCAGACAGGGTTAACTGAAGCTTTCTTT. This translates into CASSQTGLTEAFF.